This T cell receptor (beta chain) was obtained from a study of blood T cell repertoires in COVID-19. Study summary: Whether acute or convalescent, the COVID-19 samples came from the United States, Italy and Spain. PBMCs, B-cell-depleted T cells, or T cells provided the cDNA or gDNA that made up the material.

Per the authors' pipeline: Amplifying reference gene primers gave estimates of nucleated cell counts. The data were produced by immunoSEQ multiplex PCR, yet TCRdb's version contains in-frame clones alone and is incomplete. V, J and clone size are taken as reported in that table, and D and trimming were inferred from the DNA itself. The sample holds 150,000 or so clones, more than 75% seen once. The CDR3 has 15 amino acids. The V and J ends lost 6 bases and 5 bases, in that order; junction bases with no gene match: 9. Germline CDR1 reads SNHLY; CDR2 reads FYNNEI. The source material was peripheral blood. The TCR comes from a human donor with acute or convalescent COVID-19. The donor label of this sample is uncertain. The V and J genes are TRBV2 and TRBJ1-3; TRBD1 aligns across 8 bases. The CDR3 loop reads CASSPGTGLRNTIYF. The CDR3 DNA sequence: TGTGCCAGCAGCCCTGGGACAGGTCTTAGAAACACCATATATTTT.